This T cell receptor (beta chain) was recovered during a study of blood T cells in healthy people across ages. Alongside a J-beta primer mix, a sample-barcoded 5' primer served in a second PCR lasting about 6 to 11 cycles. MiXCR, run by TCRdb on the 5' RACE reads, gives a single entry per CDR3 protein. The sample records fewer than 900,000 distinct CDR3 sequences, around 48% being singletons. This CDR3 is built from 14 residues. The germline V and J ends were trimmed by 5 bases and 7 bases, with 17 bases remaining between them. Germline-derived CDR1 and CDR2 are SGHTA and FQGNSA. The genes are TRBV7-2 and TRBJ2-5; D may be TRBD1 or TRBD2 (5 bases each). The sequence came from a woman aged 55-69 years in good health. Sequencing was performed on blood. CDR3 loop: CASSGYRSGGTQYF. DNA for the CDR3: TGTGCCAGCAGCGGCTACAGGAGTGGAGGGACCCAGTACTTC.